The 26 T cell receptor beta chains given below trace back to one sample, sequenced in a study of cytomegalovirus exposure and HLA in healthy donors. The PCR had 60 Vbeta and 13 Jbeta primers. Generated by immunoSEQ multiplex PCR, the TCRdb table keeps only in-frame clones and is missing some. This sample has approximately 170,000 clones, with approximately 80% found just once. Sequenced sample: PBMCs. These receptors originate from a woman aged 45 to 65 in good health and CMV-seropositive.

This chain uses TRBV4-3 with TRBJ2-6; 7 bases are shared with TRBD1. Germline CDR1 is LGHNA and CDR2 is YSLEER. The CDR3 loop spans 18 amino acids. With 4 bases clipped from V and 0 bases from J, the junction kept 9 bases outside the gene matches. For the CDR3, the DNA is TGCGCCAGCAGCCCGGAACGGGACAGCCTCTCTGGGGCCAACGTCCTGACTTTC. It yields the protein CASSPERDSLSGANVLTF.

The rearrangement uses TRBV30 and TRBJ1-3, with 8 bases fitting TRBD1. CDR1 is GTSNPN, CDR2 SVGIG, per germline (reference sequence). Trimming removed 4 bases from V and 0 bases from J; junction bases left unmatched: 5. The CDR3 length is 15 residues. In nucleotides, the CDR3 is TGTGCCTGGACTACAGGGGGGCACTCTGGAAACACCATATATTTT. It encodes CAWTTGGHSGNTIYF.

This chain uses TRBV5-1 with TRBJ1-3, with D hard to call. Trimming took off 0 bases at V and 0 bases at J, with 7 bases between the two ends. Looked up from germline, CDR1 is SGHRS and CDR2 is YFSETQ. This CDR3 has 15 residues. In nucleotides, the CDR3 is TGCGCCAGCAGCTTGGCCGGGGACTCTGGAAACACCATATATTTT. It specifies CASSLAGDSGNTIYF.

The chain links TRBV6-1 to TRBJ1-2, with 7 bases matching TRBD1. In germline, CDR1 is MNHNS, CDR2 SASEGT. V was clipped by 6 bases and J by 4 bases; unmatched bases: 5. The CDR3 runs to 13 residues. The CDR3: CASRRGQSYGYTF. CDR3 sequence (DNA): TGTGCCAGCAGGAGGGGACAGAGCTATGGCTACACCTTC.

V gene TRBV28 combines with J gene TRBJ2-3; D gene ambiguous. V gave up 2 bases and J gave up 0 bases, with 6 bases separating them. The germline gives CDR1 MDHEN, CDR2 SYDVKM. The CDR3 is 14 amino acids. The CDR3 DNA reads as TGTGCCAGCAGTTTAAGGCGGAGCACAGATACGCAGTATTTT. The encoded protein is CASSLRRSTDTQYF.

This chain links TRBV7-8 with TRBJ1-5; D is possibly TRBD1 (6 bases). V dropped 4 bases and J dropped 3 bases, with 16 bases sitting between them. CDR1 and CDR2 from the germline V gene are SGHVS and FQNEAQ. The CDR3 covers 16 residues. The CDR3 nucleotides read TGTGCCAGCAGCTCGTCCCGGGACATTTTCAATCAGCCCCAGCATTTT. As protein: CASSSSRDIFNQPQHF.

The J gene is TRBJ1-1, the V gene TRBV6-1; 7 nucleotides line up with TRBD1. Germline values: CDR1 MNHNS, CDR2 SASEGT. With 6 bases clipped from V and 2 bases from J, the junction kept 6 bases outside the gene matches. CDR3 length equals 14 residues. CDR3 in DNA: TGTGCCAGCAGCCCGGGACAGCGAAACACTGAAGCTTTCTTT. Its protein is CASSPGQRNTEAFF.

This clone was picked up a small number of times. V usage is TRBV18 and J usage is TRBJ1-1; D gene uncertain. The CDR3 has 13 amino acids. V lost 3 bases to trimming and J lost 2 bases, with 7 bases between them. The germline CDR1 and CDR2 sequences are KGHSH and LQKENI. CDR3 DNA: TGTGCCAGCTCACCGGGAGGCAACACTGAAGCTTTCTTT. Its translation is CASSPGGNTEAFF.

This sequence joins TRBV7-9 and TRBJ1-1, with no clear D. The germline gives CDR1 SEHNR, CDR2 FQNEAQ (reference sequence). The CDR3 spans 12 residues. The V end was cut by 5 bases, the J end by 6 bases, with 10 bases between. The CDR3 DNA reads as TGTGCCAGCAGCCCCTCCTATGCTGAAGCTTTCTTT. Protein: CASSPSYAEAFF.

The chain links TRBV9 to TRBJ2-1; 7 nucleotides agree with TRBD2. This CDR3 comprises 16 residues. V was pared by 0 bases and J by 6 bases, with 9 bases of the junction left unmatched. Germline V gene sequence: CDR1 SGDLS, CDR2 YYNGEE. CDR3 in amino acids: CASSVVDTGGPNEQFF. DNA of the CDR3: TGTGCCAGCAGCGTAGTCGACACGGGAGGACCCAATGAGCAGTTCTTC.

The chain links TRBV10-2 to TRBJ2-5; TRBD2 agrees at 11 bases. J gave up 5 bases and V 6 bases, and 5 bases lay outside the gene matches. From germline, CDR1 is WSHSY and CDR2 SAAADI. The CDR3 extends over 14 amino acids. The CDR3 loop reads CASRFSGGAETQYF. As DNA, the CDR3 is TGCGCCAGCAGGTTTAGCGGGGGGGCGGAGACCCAGTACTTC.

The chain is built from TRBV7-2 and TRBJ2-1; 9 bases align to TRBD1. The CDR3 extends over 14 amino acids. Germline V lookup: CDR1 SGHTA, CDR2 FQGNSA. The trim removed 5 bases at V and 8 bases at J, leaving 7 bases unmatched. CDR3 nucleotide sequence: TGTGCCAGCAGCCAAACAGGGGGCACATATGAGCAGTTCTTC. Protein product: CASSQTGGTYEQFF. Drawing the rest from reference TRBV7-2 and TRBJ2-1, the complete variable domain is GAGVSQSPSNKVTEKGKDVELRCDPISGHTALYWYRQSLGQGLEFLIYFQGNSAPDKSGLPSDRFSAERTGGSVSTLTIQRTQQEDSAVYLCASSQTGGTYEQFFGPGTRLTVL.

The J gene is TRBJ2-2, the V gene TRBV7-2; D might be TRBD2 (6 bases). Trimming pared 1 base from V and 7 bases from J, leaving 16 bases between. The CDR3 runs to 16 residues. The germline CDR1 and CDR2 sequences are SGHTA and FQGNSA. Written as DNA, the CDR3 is TGTGCCAGCAGCTTAGGGCGGGCGGGGATGGGCGGGGAGCTGTTTTTT. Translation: CASSLGRAGMGGELFF.

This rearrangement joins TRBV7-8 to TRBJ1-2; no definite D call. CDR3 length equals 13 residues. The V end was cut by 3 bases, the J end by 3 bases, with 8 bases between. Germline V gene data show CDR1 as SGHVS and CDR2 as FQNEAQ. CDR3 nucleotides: TGTGCCAGCAGCTTTGGAGACTACTATGGCTACACCTTC. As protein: CASSFGDYYGYTF.

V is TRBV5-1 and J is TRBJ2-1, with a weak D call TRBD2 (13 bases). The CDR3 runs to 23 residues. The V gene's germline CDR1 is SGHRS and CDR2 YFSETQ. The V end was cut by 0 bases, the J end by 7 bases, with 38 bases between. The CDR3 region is CASSLVPGQGATRTSGSGNEQFF. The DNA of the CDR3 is TGCGCCAGCAGCTTGGTCCCGGGACAGGGGGCGACGCGGACTAGCGGGAGTGGGAATGAGCAGTTCTTC.

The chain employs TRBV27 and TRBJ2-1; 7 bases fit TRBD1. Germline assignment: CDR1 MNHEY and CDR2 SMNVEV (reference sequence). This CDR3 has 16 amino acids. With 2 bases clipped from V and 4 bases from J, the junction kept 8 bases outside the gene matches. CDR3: CASSLLDRLRYNEQFF. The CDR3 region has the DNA TGTGCCAGCAGTTTACTGGACAGGTTGAGGTACAATGAGCAGTTCTTC.

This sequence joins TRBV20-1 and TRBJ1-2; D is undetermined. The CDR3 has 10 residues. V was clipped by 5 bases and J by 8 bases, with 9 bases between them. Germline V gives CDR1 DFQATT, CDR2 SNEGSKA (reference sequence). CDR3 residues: CSALWQGYTF. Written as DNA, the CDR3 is TGCAGTGCTCTTTGGCAGGGCTACACCTTC.

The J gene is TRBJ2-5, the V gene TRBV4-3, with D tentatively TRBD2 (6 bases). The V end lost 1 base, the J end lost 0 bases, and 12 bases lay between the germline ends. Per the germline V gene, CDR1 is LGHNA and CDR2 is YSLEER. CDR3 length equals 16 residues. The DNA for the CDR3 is TGCGCCAGCAGCCAAGGGGGGGTTGGGTACCAAGAGACCCAGTACTTC. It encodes CASSQGGVGYQETQYF.

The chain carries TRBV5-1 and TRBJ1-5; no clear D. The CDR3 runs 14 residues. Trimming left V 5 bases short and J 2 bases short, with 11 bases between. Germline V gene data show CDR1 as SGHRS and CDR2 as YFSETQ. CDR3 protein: CASRSGEGNQPQHF. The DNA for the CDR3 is TGCGCCAGCAGATCCGGGGAAGGCAATCAGCCCCAGCATTTT.

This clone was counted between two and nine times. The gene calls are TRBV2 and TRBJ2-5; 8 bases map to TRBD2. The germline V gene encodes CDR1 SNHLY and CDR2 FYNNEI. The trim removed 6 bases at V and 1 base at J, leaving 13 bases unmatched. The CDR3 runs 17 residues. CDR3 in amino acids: CASSAPAAGEFQETQYF. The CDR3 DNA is TGTGCCAGCAGCGCTCCTGCAGCGGGGGAGTTCCAAGAGACCCAGTACTTC.

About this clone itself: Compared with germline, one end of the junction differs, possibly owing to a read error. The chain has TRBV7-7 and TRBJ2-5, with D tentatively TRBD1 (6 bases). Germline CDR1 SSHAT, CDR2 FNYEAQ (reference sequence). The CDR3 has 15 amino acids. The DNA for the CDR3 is TGTGCTAGCAGCTTCAACCCATTGCAGGGGGAGACCCAGTACTTC. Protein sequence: CASSFNPLQGETQYF. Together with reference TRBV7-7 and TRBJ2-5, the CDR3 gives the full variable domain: GAGVSQSPRYKVTKRGQDVTLRCDPISSHATLYWYQQALGQGPEFLTYFNYEAQPDKSGLPSDRFSAERPEGSISTLTIQRTEQRDSAMYRCASSFNPLQGETQYFGPGTRLLVL.

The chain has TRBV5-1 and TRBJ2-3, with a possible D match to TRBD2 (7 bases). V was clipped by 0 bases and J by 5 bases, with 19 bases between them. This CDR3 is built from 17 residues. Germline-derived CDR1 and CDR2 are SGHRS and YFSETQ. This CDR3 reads CASSLVWRGGAEDTQYF. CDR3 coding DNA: TGCGCCAGCAGCTTGGTTTGGCGTGGGGGGGCTGAAGATACGCAGTATTTT.

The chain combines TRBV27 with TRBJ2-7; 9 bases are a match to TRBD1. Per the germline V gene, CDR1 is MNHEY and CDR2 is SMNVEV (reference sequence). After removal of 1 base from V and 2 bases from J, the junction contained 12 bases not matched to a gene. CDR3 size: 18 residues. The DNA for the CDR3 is TGTGCCAGCAGTTTATTCGGGACAGGGTCGGGAGTTGCCTACGAGCAGTACTTC. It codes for CASSLFGTGSGVAYEQYF.

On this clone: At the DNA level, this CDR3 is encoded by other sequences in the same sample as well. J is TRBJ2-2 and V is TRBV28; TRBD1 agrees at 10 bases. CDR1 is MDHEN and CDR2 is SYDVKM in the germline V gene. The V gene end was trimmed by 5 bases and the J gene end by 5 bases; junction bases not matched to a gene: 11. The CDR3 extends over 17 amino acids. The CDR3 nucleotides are TGTGCCAGCAGTCCGGGGACAGGGGCCTTTAGTACCGGGGAGCTGTTTTTT. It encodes CASSPGTGAFSTGELFF. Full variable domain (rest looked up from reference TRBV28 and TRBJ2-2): DVKVTQSSRYLVKRTGEKVFLECVQDMDHENMFWYRQDPGLGLRLIYFSYDVKMKEKGDIPEGYSVSREKKERFSLILESASTNQTSMYLCASSPGTGAFSTGELFFGEGSRLTVL.

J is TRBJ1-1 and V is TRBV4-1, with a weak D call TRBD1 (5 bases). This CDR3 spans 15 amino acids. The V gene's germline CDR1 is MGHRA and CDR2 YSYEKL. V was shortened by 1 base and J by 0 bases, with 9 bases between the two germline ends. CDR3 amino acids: CASSQGQNMNTEAFF. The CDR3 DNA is TGCGCCAGCAGCCAAGGACAGAACATGAACACTGAAGCTTTCTTT.

In DNA form, the CDR3 reads TGCGCCAGCAGCTTGGTATTAACCAGAGGAGAGACCCAGTACTTC. Its translation: CASSLVLTRGETQYF. V and J are TRBV5-1 and TRBJ2-5; D unclear. The CDR3 contains 15 residues. V was shortened by 0 bases and J by 4 bases, with 13 bases between the two germline ends. Looked up from germline, CDR1 is SGHRS and CDR2 is YFSETQ.